This entry features one TCR beta chain sequence. This entry is derived from a study of OX40 agonist ivuxolimab in advanced cancers. Study as a whole: A diagnosis of hepatocellular carcinoma, melanoma, renal cell or head and neck cancer was present in dose-escalation patients. Three dose-escalation patients had partial responses: one with hepatocellular carcinoma and two with cutaneous melanoma.

V was pared by 5 bases and J by 4 bases, with 15 bases between. Germline V gene data show CDR1 as MDHEN and CDR2 as SYDVKM. The CDR3 spans 15 residues. Profiled with immunoSEQ multiplex PCR; TCRdb holds only in-frame clones, not every one. There are around 150,000 clones in the sample; 94% occur only once, and about 0.3% lies in the top ten. The input for sequencing was CD4+ or CD8+ T cells sorted from blood, taken in a trial of the OX40 agonist ivuxolimab. The chain uses TRBV28 and TRBJ2-1; D possibly uses TRBD1 or TRBD2 (6 bases each). This receptor was identified in an adult with an advanced solid tumor such as melanoma, head and neck, liver or kidney cancer. In nucleotides, the CDR3 is TGTGCCAGCAGTCGGGGGCAGGAACCTTACAATGAGCAGTTCTTC. This codes for CASSRGQEPYNEQFF.